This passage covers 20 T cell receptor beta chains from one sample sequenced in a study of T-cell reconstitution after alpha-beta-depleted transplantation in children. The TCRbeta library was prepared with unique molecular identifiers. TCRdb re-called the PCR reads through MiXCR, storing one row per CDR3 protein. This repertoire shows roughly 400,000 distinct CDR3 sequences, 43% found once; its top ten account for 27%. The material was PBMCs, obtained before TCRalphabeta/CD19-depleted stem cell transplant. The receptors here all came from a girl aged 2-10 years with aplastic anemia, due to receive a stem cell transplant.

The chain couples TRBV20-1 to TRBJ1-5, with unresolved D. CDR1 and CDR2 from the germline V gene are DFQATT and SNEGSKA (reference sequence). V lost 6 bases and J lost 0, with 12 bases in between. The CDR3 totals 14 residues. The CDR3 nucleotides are TGCAGTGCCCCAAGCGGGCCTAGCAATCAGCCCCAGCATTTT. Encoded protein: CSAPSGPSNQPQHF.

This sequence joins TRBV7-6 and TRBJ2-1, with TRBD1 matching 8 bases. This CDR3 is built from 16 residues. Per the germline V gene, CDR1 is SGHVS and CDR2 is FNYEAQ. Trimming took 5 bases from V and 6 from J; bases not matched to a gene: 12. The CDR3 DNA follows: TGTGCCAGCAGCGAAACCCCAGGGGGCGAGTCCAATGAGCAGTTCTTC. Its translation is CASSETPGGESNEQFF.

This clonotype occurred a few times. CDR3 region: CASQAGEVPGGEQFF. CDR3 bases: TGTGCCAGCCAGGCGGGGGAGGTCCCCGGGGGTGAGCAGTTCTTC. The chain combines TRBV11-2 with TRBJ2-1, with 7 positions matching TRBD2. J lost 9 bases, V lost 8 bases, and 16 bases had no gene match. The germline gives CDR1 SGHAT, CDR2 FQNNGV. CDR3 length: 15 amino acids.

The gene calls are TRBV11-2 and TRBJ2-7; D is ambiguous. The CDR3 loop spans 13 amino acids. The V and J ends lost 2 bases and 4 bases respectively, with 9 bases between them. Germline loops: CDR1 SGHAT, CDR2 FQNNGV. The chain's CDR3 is CASSLHYVYEQYF. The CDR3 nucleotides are TGTGCCAGCAGCTTACACTACGTGTACGAGCAGTACTTC.

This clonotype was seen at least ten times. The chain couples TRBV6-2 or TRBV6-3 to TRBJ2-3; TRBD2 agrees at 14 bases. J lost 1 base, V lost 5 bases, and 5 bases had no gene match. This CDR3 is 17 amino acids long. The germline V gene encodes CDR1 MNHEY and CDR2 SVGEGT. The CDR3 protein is CASSLGLAGGGTDTQYF. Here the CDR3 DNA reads TGTGCCAGCAGTCTCGGACTAGCGGGAGGCGGCACAGATACGCAGTATTTT.

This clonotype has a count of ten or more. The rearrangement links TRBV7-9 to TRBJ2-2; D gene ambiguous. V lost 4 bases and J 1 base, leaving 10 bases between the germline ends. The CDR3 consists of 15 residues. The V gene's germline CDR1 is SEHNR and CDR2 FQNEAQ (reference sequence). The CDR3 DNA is TGTGCCAGCAGCTCCTTCGGCGGGAACACCGGGGAGCTGTTTTTT. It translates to CASSSFGGNTGELFF. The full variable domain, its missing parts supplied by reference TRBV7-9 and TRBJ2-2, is DTGVSQNPRHKITKRGQNVTFRCDPISEHNRLYWYRQTLGQGPEFLTYFQNEAQLEKSRLLSDRFSAERPKGSFSTLEIQRTEQGDSAMYLCASSSFGGNTGELFFGEGSRLTVL.

The CDR3 spells CASSGSVSSADTQYF. The CDR3 DNA is TGTGCCAGCAGCGGATCCGTATCGTCAGCAGATACGCAGTATTTT. This chain links TRBV11-2 with TRBJ2-3; D gene unclear. This CDR3 comprises 15 residues. V was pared by 5 bases and J by 4 bases, with 16 bases between. CDR1 is SGHAT and CDR2 is FQNNGV in the germline V gene. The whole variable domain, remainder taken from reference TRBV11-2 and TRBJ2-3, is EAGVAQSPRYKIIEKRQSVAFWCNPISGHATLYWYQQILGQGPKLLIQFQNNGVVDDSQLPKDRFSAERLKGVDSTLKIQPAKLEDSAVYLCASSGSVSSADTQYFGPGTRLTVL.

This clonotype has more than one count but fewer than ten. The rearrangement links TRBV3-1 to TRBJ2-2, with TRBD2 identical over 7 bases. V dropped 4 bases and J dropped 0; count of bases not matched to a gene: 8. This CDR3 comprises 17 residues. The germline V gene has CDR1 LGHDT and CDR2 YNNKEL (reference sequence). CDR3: CASSLVSSGTNTGELFF. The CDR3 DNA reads TGTGCCAGCAGCCTCGTCTCTAGCGGAACGAACACCGGGGAGCTGTTTTTT. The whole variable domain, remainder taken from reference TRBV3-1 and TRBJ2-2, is DTAVSQTPKYLVTQMGNDKSIKCEQNLGHDTMYWYKQDSKKFLKIMFSYNNKELIINETVPNRFSPKSPDKAHLNLHINSLELGDSAVYFCASSLVSSGTNTGELFFGEGSRLTVL.

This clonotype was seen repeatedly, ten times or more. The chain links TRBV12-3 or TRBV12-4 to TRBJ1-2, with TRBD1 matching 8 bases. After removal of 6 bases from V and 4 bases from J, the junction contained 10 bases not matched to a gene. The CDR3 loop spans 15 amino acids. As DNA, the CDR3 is TGTGCCAGCAGCCCGACAGGGGTCCTTCGCTATGGCTACACCTTC. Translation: CASSPTGVLRYGYTF.

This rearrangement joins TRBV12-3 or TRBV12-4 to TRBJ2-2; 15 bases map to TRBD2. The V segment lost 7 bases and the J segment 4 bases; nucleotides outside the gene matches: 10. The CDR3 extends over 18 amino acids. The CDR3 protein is CASTRSGLAGGPTGELFF. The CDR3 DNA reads TGTGCCAGCACCCGAAGTGGACTAGCGGGGGGGCCCACCGGGGAGCTGTTTTTT.

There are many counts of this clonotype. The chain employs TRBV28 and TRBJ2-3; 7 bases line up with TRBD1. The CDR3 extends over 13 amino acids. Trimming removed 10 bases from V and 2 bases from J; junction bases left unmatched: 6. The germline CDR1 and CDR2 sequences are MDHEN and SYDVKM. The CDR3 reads CAIEGQTTDTQYF. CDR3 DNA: TGTGCCATCGAGGGACAGACCACAGATACGCAGTATTTT.

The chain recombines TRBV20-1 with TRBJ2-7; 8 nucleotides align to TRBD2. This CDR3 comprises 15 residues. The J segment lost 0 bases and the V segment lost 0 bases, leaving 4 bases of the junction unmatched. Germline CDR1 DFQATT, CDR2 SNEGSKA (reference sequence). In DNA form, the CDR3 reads TGCAGTGCTAGAGACCATAGCGGGATCTCCTACGAGCAGTACTTC. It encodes CSARDHSGISYEQYF.

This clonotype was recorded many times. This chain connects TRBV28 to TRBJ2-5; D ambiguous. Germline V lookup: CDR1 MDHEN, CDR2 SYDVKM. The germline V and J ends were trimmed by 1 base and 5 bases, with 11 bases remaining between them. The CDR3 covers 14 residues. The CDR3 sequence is CASSLSDARETQYF. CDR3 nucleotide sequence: TGTGCCAGCAGTTTATCCGATGCTAGGGAGACCCAGTACTTC.

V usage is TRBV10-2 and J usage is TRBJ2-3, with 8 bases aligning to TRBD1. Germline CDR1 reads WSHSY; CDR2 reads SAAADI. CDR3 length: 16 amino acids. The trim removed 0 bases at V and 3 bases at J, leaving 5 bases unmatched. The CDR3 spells CASSESKQGETDTQYF. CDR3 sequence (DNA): TGCGCCAGCAGTGAGTCGAAACAGGGGGAGACAGATACGCAGTATTTT.

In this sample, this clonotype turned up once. The CDR3 DNA reads as TGTGCCAGCAGCACCGGACAGGCAACTAATGAAAAACTGTTTTTT. Protein product: CASSTGQATNEKLFF. The genes are TRBV5-8 and TRBJ1-4; 7 bases are shared with TRBD1. This CDR3 is built from 15 residues. V shed 4 bases, J shed 0 bases, and the junction held 3 bases outside the gene matches. Per the germline V gene, CDR1 is SGHTS and CDR2 is YDEGEE.

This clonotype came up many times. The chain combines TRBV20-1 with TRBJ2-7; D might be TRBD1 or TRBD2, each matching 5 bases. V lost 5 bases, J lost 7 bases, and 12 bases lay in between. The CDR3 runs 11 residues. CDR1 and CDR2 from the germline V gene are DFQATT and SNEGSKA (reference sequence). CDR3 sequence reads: CSARGPLEQYF. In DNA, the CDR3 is TGCAGTGCTCGGGGCCCCTTGGAGCAGTACTTC.

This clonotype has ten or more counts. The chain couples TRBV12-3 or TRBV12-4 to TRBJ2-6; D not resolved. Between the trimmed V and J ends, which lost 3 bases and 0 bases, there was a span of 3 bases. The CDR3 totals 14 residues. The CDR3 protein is CASSFRSGANVLTF. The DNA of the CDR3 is TGTGCCAGCAGTTTCCGCTCTGGGGCCAACGTCCTGACTTTC.

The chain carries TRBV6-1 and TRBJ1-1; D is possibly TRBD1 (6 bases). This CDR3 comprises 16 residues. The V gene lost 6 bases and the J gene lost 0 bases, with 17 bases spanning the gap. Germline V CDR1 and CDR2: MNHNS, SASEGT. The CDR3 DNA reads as TGTGCCAGCAGCCCCAATCGGGGGCATATGAACACTGAAGCTTTCTTT. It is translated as CASSPNRGHMNTEAFF.

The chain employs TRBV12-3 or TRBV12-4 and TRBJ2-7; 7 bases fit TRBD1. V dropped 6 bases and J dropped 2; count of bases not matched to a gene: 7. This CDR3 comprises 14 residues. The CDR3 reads CASSQKTGAYEQYF. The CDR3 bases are TGTGCCAGCAGCCAAAAAACAGGGGCCTACGAGCAGTACTTC.

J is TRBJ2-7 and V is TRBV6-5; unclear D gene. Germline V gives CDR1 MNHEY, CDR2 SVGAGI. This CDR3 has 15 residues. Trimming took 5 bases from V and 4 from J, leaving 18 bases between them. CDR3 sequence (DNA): TGTGCCAGCAGTACCCGATTGGTTGGGCAGTACGAGCAGTACTTC. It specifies CASSTRLVGQYEQYF.